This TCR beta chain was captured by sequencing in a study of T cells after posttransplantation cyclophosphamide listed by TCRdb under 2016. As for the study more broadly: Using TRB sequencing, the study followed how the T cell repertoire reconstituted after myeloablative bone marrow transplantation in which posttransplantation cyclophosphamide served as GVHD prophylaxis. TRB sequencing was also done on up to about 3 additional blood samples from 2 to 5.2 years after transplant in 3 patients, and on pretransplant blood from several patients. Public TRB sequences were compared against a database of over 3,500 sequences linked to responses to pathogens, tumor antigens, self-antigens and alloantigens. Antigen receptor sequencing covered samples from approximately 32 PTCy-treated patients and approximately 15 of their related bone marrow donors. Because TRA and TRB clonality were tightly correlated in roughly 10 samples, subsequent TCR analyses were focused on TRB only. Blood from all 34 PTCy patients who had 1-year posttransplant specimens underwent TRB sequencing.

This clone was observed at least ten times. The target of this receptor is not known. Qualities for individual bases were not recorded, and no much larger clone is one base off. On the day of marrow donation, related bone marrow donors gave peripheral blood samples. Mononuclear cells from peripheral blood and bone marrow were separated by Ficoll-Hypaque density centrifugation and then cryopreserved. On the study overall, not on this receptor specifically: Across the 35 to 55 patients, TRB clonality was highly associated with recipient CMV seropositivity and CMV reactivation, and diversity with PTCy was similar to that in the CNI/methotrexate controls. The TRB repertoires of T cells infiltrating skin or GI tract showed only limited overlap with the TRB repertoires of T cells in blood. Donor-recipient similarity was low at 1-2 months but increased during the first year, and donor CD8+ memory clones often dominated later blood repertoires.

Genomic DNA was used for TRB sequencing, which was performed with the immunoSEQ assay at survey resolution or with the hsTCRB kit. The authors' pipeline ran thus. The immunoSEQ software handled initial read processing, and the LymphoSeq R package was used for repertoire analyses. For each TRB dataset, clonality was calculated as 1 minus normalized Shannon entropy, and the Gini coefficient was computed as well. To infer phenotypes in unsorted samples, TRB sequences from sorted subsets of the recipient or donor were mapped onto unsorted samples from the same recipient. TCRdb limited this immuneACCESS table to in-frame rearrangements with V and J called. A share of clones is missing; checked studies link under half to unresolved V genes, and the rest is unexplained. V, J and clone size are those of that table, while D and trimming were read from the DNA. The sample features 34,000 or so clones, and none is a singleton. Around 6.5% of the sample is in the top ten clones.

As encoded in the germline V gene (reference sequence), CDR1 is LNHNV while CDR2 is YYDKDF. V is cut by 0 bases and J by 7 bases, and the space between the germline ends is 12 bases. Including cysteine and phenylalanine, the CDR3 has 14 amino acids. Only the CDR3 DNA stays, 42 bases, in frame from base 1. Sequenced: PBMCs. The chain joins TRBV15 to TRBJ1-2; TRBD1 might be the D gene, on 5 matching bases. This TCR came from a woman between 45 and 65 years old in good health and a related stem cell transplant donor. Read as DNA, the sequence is TGTGCCACCAGCAGAGATAGAACAGGATTTGGCTACACCTTC. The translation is CATSRDRTGFGYTF. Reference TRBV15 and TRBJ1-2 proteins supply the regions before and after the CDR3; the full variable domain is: DAMVIQNPRYQVTQFGKPVTLSCSQTLNHNVMYWYQQKSSQAPKLLFHYYDKDFNNEADTPDNFQSRRPNTSFCFLDIRSPGLGDTAMYLCATSRDRTGFGYTFGSGTRLTVV.